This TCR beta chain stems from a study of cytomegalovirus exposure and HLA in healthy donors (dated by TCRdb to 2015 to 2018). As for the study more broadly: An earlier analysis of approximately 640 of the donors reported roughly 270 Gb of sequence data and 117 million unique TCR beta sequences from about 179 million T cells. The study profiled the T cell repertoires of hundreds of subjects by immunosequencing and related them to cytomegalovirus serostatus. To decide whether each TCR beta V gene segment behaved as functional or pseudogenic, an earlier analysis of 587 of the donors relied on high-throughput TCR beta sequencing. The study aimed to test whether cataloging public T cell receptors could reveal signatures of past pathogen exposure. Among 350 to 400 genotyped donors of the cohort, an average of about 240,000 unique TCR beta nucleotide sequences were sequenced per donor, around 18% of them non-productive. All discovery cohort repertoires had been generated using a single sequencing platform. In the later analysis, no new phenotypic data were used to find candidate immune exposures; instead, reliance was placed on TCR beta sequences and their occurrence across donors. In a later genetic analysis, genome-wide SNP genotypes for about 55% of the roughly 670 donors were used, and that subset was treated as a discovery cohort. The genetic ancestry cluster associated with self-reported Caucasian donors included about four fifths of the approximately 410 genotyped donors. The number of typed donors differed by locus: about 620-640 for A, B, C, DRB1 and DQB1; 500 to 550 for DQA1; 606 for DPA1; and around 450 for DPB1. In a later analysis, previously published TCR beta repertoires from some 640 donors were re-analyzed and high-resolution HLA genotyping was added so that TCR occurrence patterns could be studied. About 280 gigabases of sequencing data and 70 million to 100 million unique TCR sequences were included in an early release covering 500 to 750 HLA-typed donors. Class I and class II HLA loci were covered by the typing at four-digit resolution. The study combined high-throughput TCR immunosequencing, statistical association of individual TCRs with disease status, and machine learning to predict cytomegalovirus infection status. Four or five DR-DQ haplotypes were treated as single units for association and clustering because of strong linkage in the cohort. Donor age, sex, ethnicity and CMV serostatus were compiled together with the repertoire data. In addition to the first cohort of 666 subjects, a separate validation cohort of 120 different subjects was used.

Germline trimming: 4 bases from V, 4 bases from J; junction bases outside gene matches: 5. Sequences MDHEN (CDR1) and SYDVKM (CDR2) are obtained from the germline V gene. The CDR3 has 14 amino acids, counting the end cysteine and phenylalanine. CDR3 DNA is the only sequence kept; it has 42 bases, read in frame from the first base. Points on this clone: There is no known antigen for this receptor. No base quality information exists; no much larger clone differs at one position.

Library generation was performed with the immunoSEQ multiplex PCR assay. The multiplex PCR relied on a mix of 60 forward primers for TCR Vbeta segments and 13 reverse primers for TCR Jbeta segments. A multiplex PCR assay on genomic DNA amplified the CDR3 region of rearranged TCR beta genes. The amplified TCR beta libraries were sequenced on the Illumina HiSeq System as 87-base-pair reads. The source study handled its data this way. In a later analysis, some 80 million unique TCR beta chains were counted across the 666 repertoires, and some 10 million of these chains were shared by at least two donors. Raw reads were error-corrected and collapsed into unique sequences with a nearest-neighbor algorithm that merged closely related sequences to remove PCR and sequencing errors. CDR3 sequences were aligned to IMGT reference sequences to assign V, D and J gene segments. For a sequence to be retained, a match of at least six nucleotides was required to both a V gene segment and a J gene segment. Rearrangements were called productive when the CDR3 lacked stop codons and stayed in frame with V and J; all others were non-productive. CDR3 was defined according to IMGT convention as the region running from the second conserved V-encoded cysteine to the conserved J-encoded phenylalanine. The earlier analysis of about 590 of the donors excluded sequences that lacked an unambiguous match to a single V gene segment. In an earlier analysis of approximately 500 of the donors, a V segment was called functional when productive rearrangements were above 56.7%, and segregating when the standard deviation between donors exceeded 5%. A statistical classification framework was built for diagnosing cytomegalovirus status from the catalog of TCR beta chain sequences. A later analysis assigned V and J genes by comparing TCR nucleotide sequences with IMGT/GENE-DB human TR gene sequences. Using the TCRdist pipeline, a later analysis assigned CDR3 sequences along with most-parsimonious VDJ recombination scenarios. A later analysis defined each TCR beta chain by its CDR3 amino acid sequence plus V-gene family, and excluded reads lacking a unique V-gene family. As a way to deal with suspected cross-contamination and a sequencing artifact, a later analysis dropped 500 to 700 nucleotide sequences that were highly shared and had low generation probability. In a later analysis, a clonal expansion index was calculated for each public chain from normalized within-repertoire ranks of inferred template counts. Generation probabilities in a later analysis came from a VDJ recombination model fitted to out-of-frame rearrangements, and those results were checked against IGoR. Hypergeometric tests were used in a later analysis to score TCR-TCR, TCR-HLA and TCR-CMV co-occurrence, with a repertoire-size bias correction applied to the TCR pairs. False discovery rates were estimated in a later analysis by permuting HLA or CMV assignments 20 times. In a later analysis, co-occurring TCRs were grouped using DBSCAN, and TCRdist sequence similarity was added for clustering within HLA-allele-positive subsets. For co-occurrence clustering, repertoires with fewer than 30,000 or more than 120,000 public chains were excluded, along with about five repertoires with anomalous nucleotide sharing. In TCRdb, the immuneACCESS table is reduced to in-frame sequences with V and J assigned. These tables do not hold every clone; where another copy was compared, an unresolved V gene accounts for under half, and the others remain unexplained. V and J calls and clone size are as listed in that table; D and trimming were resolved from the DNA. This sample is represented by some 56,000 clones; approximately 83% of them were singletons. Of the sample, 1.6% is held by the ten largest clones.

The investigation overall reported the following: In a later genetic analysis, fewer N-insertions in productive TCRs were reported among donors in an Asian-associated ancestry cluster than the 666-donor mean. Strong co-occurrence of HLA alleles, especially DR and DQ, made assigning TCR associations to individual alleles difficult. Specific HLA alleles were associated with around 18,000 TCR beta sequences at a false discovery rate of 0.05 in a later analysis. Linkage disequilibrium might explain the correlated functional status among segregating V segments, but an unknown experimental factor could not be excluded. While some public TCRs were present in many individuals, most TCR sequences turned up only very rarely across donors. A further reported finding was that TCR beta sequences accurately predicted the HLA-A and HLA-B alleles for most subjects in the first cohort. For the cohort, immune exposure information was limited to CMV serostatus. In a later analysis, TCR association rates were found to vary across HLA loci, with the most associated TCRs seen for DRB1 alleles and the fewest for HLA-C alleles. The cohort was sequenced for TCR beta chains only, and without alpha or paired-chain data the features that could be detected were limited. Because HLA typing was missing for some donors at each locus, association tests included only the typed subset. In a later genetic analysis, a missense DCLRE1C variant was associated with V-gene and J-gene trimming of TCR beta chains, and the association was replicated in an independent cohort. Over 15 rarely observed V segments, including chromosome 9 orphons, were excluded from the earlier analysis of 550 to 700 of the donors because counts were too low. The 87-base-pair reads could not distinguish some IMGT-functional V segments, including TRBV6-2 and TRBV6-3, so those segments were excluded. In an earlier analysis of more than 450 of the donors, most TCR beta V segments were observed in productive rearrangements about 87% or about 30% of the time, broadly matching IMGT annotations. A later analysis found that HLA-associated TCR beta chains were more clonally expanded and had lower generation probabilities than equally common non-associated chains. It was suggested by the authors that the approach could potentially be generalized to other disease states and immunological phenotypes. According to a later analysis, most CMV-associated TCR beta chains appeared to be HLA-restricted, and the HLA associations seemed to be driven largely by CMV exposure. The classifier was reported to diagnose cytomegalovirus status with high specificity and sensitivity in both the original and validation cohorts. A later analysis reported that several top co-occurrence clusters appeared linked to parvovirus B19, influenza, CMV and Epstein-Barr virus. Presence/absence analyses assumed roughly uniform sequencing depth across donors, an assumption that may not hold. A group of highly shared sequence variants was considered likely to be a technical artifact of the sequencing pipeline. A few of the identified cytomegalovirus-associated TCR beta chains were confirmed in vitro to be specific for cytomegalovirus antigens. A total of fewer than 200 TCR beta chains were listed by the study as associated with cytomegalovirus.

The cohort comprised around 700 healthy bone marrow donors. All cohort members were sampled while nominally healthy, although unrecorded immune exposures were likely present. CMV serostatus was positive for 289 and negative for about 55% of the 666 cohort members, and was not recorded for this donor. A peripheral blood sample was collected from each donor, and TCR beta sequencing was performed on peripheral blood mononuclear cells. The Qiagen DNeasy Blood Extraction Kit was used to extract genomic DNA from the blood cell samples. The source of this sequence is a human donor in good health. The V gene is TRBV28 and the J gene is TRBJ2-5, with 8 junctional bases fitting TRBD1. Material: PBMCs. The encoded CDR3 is CASSSGQVGETQYF. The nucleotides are TGTGCCAGCAGTTCGGGACAGGTAGGAGAGACCCAGTACTTC.